This T cell receptor (beta chain) was sequenced during a study of blood T cell repertoires in COVID-19. There are 16 residues in the CDR3. With V trimmed by 3 bases and J by 1 base, 5 bases remained unmatched. CDR1 and CDR2 (germline): SGHKS, YYEKEE (reference sequence). Profiling relied on immunoSEQ multiplex PCR, and the TCRdb table lists in-frame clones only, not all of them. Of 57,000 or so clones listed, approximately 83% are singletons. Sequencing was performed on peripheral blood. The V call is TRBV5-5, the J call TRBJ1-5; 9 positions match TRBD1. The TCR was taken from a human donor in a cohort sampled during active COVID-19. DNA for the CDR3: TGTGCCAGCAGCTCACAGGGGGCGCTCAGCAATCAGCCCCAGCATTTT. Translation: CASSSQGALSNQPQHF.